The present TCR beta chain was sequenced within a study of T cell repertoires in cytomegalovirus infection. Study information: TCR beta signatures that were public indicated CMV infection and matching HLA type.

The CDR3 loop spans 15 amino acids. V was shortened by 6 bases and J by 0 bases, with 12 bases between the two germline ends. In germline, CDR1 is MNHEY, CDR2 SMNVEV (reference sequence). Each CDR3 protein gets one entry after TCRdb re-called the reads with MiXCR. This table holds around 530,000 distinct CDR3 sequences, more than 25% found once. The chain links TRBV27 to TRBJ2-4; tentatively, D is TRBD1 (6 bases). The source material was PBMCs. This clonotype was sampled from a human donor in good health (CMV status not recorded). Some clones in this sample may be carry-over from other donors' samples. The CDR3: CASRLTGLAKNIQYF. The CDR3 DNA follows: TGTGCCAGCAGACTGACAGGCCTAGCCAAAAACATTCAGTACTTC.